This entry features one T cell receptor (beta chain) sequence. This record comes from a study of blood T cell repertoires in COVID-19. Residents of 20 to 25 US areas, aged about 18 to 95 years, made up the participants. Participant-reported clinical history was the basis for cohort assignment. The repertoire was sequenced with immunoSEQ multiplex PCR; TCRdb's copy has only in-frame clones and lacks some. Among roughly 180,000 clones listed, roughly 83% were seen once. Germline CDR1 and CDR2: MGHRA and YSYEKL. This CDR3 is built from 19 residues. Unmatched junction bases numbered 10, after V lost 0 bases and J lost 6 bases.

Input material: PBMCs or T cells enriched from blood (not recorded which). This rearrangement joins TRBV4-1 to TRBJ2-4; 14 bases map to TRBD2. This TCR was recovered from a woman aged 55-70 years who had recovered from COVID-19. The CDR3 spells CASSQEGAGLAGGRNIQYF. The CDR3 DNA reads TGCGCCAGCAGCCAAGAGGGGGCCGGACTAGCGGGAGGTAGAAACATTCAGTACTTC.